This T cell receptor (beta chain) was identified during a study of T cell responses to AZD1222 COVID-19 vaccine. Whole-study results and caveats: Repertoires were obtained only post-peak T cell response. Donors, mostly white British, included more females; clonal diversity was possibly underestimated. Spike-specific TCR depth and breadth grew after two AZD1222 doses.

The V end lost 2 bases, the J end lost 0 bases, and 14 bases lay between the germline ends. CDR3 size: 16 residues. Germline V gene data show CDR1 as SGHRS and CDR2 as YFSETQ. Note on this clone: Its target is not known.

Measured with immunoSEQ multiplex PCR; TCRdb has only the in-frame clones, and not every one. The sample shows around 110,000 clones, 90% to 95% of them seen only once. This chain connects TRBV5-1 to TRBJ1-1; D is possibly TRBD1 (5 bases). The origin of this receptor is an adult in good health. Source: peripheral blood, taken on day 0 of AZD1222 vaccination. In DNA, the CDR3 is TGCGCCAGCAGCTTACGGGACTCAAACATGAACACTGAAGCTTTCTTT. Protein: CASSLRDSNMNTEAFF.